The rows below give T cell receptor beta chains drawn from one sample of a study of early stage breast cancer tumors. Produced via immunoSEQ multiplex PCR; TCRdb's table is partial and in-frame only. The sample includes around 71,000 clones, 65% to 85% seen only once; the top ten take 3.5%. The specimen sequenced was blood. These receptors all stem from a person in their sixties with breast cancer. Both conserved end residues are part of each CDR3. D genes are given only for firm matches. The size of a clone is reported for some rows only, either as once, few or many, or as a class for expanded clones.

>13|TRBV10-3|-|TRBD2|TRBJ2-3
TGTGCCATCAGGGCGGGAGAGACAGATACGCAGTATTTT
CAIRAGETDTQYF
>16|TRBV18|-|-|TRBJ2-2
TGTGCCAGCTCACCACTTTCGTCCCGGGGCGGCGGGGAGCTGTTTTTT
CASSPLSSRGGGELFF
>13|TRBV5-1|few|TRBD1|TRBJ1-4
TGCGCCAGCAGCATAGACAGGGTTGAAAAACTGTTTTTT
CASSIDRVEKLFF
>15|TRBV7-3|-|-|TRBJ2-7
TGTGCCAGCAGCTTAATTGGCGGGGATGTCGGCGAGCAGTACTTC
CASSLIGGDVGEQYF
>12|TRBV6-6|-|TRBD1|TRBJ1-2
TGTGCCAGCAGAGAGGACAGGGATGGCTACACCTTC
CASREDRDGYTF
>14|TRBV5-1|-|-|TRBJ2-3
TGCGCCAGCAGCTTGGGAGGAGACACAGATACGCAGTATTTT
CASSLGGDTDTQYF
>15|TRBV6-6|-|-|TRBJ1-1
TGTGCCAGCTTTCCAGGGAAGGGAGTGAACACTGAAGCTTTCTTT
CASFPGKGVNTEAFF
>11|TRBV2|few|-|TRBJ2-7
TGTGCCAGCAGTGAAGCGGGGGAGCAGTACTTC
CASSEAGEQYF
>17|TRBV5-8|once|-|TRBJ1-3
TGTGCCAGCAGCTTGGTGAAGGGGGTTTTCTCTGGAAACACCATATATTTT
CASSLVKGVFSGNTIYF
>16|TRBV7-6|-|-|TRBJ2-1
TGTGCCAGCAGCTTAGATGTCTACGGCTCCTACAATGAGCAGTTCTTC
CASSLDVYGSYNEQFF